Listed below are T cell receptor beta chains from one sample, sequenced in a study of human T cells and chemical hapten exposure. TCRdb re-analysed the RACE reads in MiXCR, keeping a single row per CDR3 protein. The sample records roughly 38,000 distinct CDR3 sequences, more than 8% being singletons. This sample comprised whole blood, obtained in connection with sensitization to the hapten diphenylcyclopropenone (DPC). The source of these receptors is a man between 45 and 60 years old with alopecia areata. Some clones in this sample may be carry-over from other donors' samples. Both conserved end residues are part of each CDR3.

CSAGTQYPTDTQYF	TRBV20-1	TRBJ2-3
CASSQEWAGLGTGELFF	TRBV3-1	TRBJ2-2
CSARTGNNQPQHF	TRBV29-1	TRBJ1-5
CASSLALAGGSDEQFF	TRBV28	TRBJ2-1
CASSTQGARYNEQFF	TRBV12-3/TRBV12-4	TRBJ2-1
CASSSPGGTRTLGEYF	TRBV7-9	TRBJ2-3
CASRRGQGGTEAFF	TRBV28	TRBJ1-1
CASSPTGHYGYTF	TRBV7-9	TRBJ1-2
CATSRDRTSIRGLFF	TRBV15	TRBJ1-4
CASSFPGNTGELFF	TRBV28	TRBJ2-2
CASSYYGTTGDIQYF	TRBV6-6	TRBJ2-4
CAITSTGEQYF	TRBV10-3	TRBJ2-7
CASSQNRLGEQYF	TRBV3-1	TRBJ2-7
CASSVDGSFDTQYF	TRBV2	TRBJ2-3